The 11 T cell receptor beta chains presented below share a single source sample, sequenced in a study of shared clonotypes between healthy human individuals. Assay used: immunoSEQ multiplex PCR; TCRdb lists only in-frame clones, some missing. The sample holds about 490,000 clones, 79% seen once. The sample taken for sequencing was PBMCs. These receptor sequences come from a woman aged 40 to 50 in good health. Some clones in this sample may be carry-over from other donors' samples.

On this clone itself: This CDR3 is also generated by other DNA sequences in the sample. The chain is built from TRBV28 and TRBJ2-7, with unresolved D. The CDR3 extends over 11 amino acids. Trimming stripped 8 bases from V and 0 bases from J, with 5 bases between. Germline V gives CDR1 MDHEN, CDR2 SYDVKM. Written as DNA, the CDR3 is TGTGCCAGCTCCTACTCCTACGAGCAGTACTTC. It codes for CASSYSYEQYF.

The rearrangement uses TRBV7-6 and TRBJ2-1; 8 bases match TRBD2. The germline CDR1 and CDR2 sequences are SGHVS and FNYEAQ. V lost 7 bases to trimming and J lost 3 bases; unmatched junction nucleotides: 8. This CDR3 contains 15 residues. This chain's CDR3 is CASNLLAGVYNEQFF. The CDR3 nucleotides are TGTGCCAGCAACCTCCTAGCGGGCGTCTACAATGAGCAGTTCTTC.

The rearrangement links TRBV5-6 to TRBJ2-7; possible D gene TRBD2, 5 bases. CDR1 is SGHDT, CDR2 YYEEEE, per germline. The CDR3 runs 16 residues. V was clipped by 3 bases and J by 0 bases, with 16 bases between them. CDR3 region: CASSWSLSGNSYEQYF. Written as DNA, the CDR3 is TGTGCCAGCAGCTGGTCGTTGTCGGGAAACTCCTACGAGCAGTACTTC. Full variable domain (rest looked up from reference TRBV5-6 and TRBJ2-7): DAGVTQSPTHLIKTRGQQVTLRCSPKSGHDTVSWYQQALGQGPQFIFQYYEEEERQRGNFPDRFSGHQFPNYSSELNVNALLLGDSALYLCASSWSLSGNSYEQYFGPGTRLTVT.

This clone has just one count. The V gene is TRBV5-4, the J gene TRBJ2-3; a weak D match, TRBD2 (6 bases). The CDR3 consists of 15 residues. The V end lost 1 base, the J end lost 3 bases, and 12 bases lay between the germline ends. Germline-derived CDR1 and CDR2 are SGHNT and YYREEE (reference sequence). CDR3 coding DNA: TGTGCCAGCAGCTTGAAACGGGAGCGGACAGATACGCAGTATTTT. Protein: CASSLKRERTDTQYF.

This clone showed up just once. V is TRBV30 and J is TRBJ1-3, with D unclear. Trimming took 6 bases from V and 4 from J, leaving 10 bases between them. The CDR3 is 12 amino acids. Germline CDR1 GTSNPN, CDR2 SVGIG (reference sequence). CDR3 sequence: CACPIRGNTIYF. DNA of the CDR3: TGTGCCTGCCCAATCAGGGGAAACACCATATATTTT. Filled out from reference TRBV30 and TRBJ1-3, the complete variable domain reads SQTIHQWPATLVQPVGSPLSLECTVEGTSNPNLYWYRQAAGRGLQLLFYSVGIGQISSEVPQNLSASRPQDRQFILSSKKLLLSDSGFYLCACPIRGNTIYFGEGSWLTVV.

This clone came up once. This chain uses TRBV5-6 with TRBJ1-5; no reliable D call. Trimming shortened V by 4 bases and J by 0 bases, and 14 bases separated the two germline ends. Germline values: CDR1 SGHDT, CDR2 YYEEEE. The CDR3 contains 16 residues. The CDR3: CASSLRLGFSNQPQHF. CDR3 DNA sequence: TGTGCCAGCAGCCTAAGACTGGGATTTAGCAATCAGCCCCAGCATTTT.

This rearrangement joins TRBV10-3 to TRBJ2-3; TRBD2 might be the D (6 bases). CDR1 and CDR2 (germline): ENHRY, SYGVKD. Trimming removed 3 bases at V and 4 bases at J, with 8 bases between. This CDR3 is 13 amino acids long. The CDR3 region is CAISDRESDTQYF. In DNA form, the CDR3 reads TGTGCCATCAGTGACCGGGAGTCAGATACGCAGTATTTT.

The chain couples TRBV7-2 to TRBJ2-1, with D perhaps given as TRBD1 or TRBD2 (5 bases each). Looked up from germline, CDR1 is SGHTA and CDR2 is FQGNSA. V was pared by 1 base and J by 10 bases, with 14 bases between. The CDR3 is made up of 14 amino acids. For the CDR3, the DNA is TGTGCCAGCAGCTTAGGCCACCCCGGGGCAGAGCAGTTCTTC. The encoded protein is CASSLGHPGAEQFF.

The chain uses TRBV13 and TRBJ2-7; D tentatively fits TRBD1 or TRBD2 (5 bases each). CDR3 length: 16 amino acids. In germline, CDR1 is PRHDT, CDR2 FYEKMQ (reference sequence). Trimming shortened V by 5 bases and J by 3 bases, and 20 bases separated the two germline ends. The CDR3 nucleotides read TGTGCCAGCAGCGAATCCCTGGGGGAGCGAATCTACGAGCAGTACTTC. Translating gives CASSESLGERIYEQYF.

V usage is TRBV12-5 and J usage is TRBJ2-1, with TRBD2 matching 13 bases. With 5 bases clipped from V and 7 bases from J, the junction kept 8 bases outside the gene matches. The CDR3 is made up of 16 amino acids. The germline V gene has CDR1 LGHNT and CDR2 FRNRAP. This chain's CDR3 is CASGPNGLAGDNEQFF. As DNA, the CDR3 is TGTGCTAGTGGTCCCAACGGACTAGCGGGAGATAATGAGCAGTTCTTC.

The chain uses TRBV9 and TRBJ2-1; D remains ambiguous. Germline assignment: CDR1 SGDLS and CDR2 YYNGEE. The V and J ends lost 0 bases and 4 bases respectively, with 5 bases between them. This CDR3 is 13 amino acids long. The CDR3 nucleotides are TGTGCCAGCAGCGTAGCTGGATACAATGAGCAGTTCTTC. Translated: CASSVAGYNEQFF.